This TCR beta chain was captured in a study of beta chain features in type 1 diabetes. General study findings and limits: There were fewer insertions and more deletions at the VDJ junctions of type 1 diabetes patients. Moderate yet significant TCRB CDR3 shortening was seen in Type 1 diabetes patients in all four CD4+ subsets. Naive, central memory and Treg TCRB repertoires seemed to resemble each other more closely in patients than they did in healthy donors.

Points on this clone: What it binds is not known.

Germline V gene sequence: CDR1 MGHRA, CDR2 YSYEKL. The J segment lost 4 bases and the V segment lost 4 bases, leaving 7 bases of the junction unmatched. The CDR3 runs 16 residues. A CD45RO/CCR7/CD25/CD127/CD95/CD27 panel sorted naive, central memory, regulatory and stem cell-like memory CD4+ cells. The investigators reverse transcribed all of the isolated RNA, so they sequenced expressed TCRB transcripts. Mean read depth for stem cell-like memory T cell samples was about a million reads. Clones were sequenced by immunoSEQ multiplex PCR, and TCRdb holds only the in-frame ones, with some missing. The table records about 53,000 clones, under 75% of them present only once.

Sequenced sample: stem cell memory CD4+ T cells from blood. The clonotype was recovered from a woman younger than 45 with type 1 diabetes. This chain connects TRBV4-1 to TRBJ2-3; 11 bases match TRBD1. CDR3 protein: CASSRWGQGDADTQYF. CDR3 nucleotide sequence: TGCGCCAGCAGCCGCTGGGGACAGGGGGACGCAGATACGCAGTATTTT.